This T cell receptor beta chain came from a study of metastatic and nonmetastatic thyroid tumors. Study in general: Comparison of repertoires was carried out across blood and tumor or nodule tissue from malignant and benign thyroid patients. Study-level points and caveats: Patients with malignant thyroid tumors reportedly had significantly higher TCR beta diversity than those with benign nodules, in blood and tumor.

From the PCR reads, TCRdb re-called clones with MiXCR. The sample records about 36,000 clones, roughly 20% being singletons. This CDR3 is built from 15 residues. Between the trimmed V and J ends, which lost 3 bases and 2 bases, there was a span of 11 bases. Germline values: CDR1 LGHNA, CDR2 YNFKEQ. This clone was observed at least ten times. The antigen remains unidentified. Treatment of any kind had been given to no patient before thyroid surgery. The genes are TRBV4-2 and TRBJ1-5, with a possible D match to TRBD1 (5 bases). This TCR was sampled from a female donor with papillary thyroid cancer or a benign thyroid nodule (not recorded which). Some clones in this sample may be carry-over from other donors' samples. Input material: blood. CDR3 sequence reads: CASSQAGTGNQPQHF. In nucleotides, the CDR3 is TGTGCCAGCAGCCAGGCCGGGACCGGCAATCAGCCCCAGCATTTT.